This TCR beta chain was sequenced for a study of shared clonotypes between healthy human individuals. Study observations and caveats: Estimated clonotype richness was generally higher in naive than memory subsets. The study's rarefaction showed incomplete sorted-subset sequencing despite large depth.

The assay was immunoSEQ multiplex PCR, and TCRdb's table has in-frame clones only and misses some. The table has about 380,000 clones, around 96% seen once; the top ten hold approximately 0.3%. Details on this clone: Its matching antigen is unknown.

Germline CDR1 and CDR2: GTSNPN and SVGIG (reference sequence). V lost 5 bases to trimming and J lost 1 base, with 11 bases between them. CDR3 size: 13 residues. This sequence joins TRBV30 and TRBJ2-5; D unclear. Sequencing was performed on memory CD8+ T cells sorted from blood. Subset of the sample: CD45RO+ cells pooled with CCR7-negative TemRA cells. This receptor was identified in a young man in good health. The CDR3, as DNA: TGTGCCTGGGCCTGGGCGAGCCAAGAGACCCAGTACTTC. It is translated as CAWAWASQETQYF.